This TCR beta chain was profiled in a study of cytomegalovirus exposure and HLA in healthy donors. In the study overall: From donors who were HLA-typed, an early data release held 81 million or so unique TCRs. Study findings and constraints: CMV serostatus stood as the only immune exposure information on hand. Some V segments could not be told apart, so they were left out, TRBV6-2 and TRBV6-3 among them.

In the PCR, 60 Vbeta and 13 Jbeta primers were used. Methods used by the authors: The count from a later analysis was tens of millions of unique TCR beta chains, some 12 million of them shared. TCRdb's table, derived via immunoSEQ multiplex PCR, lists solely in-frame clones and lacks some. Clone size and V and J calls were adopted from that table, with D and trimming inferred from the DNA. Here the sample spans 170,000 or so clones, roughly 80% being singletons. Germline CDR1 SGHNT, CDR2 YENEEA. The junction had 11 bases not matched to a gene; V was cut back by 5 bases and J by 5 bases. This CDR3 contains 15 residues. Comment on this clone: The antigen is undetermined.

V and J are TRBV11-3 and TRBJ1-1, with 7 positions matching TRBD1. This TCR was recovered from a boy aged 5-17 years in good health and CMV-seronegative. The material sequenced was PBMCs. CDR3 nucleotide sequence: TGTGCCAGCAGCGGAGTACAGGGGAGGAGTACTGAAGCTTTCTTT. This sequence encodes CASSGVQGRSTEAFF.